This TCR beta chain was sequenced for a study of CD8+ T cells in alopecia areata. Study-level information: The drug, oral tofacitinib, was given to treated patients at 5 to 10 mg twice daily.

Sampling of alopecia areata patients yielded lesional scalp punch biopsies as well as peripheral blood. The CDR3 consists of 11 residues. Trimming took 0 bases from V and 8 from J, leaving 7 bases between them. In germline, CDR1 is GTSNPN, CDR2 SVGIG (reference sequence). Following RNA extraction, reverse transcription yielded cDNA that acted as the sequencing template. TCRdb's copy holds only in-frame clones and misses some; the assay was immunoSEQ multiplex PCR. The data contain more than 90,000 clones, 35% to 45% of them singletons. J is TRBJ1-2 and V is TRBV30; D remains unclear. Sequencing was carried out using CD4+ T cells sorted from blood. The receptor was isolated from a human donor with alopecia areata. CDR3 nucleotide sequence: TGTGCCTGGAGTGTAAGGGTAGGCTACACCTTC. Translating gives CAWSVRVGYTF.